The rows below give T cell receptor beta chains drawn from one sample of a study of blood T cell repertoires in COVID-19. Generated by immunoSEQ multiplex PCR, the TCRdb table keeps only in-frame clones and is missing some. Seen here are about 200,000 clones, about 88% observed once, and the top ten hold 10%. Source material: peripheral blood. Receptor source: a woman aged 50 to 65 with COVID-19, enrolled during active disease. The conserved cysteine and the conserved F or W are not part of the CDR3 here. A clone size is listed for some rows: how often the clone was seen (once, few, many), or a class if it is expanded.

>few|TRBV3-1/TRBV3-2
ASSQKADYYEQY
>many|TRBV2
ASSLSSGGRDEQF
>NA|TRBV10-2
ASTPLQGDYGYT
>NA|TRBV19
ASSRMGASNQPQH
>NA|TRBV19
ASRDRGRREQY
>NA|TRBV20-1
SARDGEAQH
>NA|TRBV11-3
ASNSFGGAYNEQF
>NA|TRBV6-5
ASSERAAHTEAF
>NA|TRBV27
ASSLTRGGGPDTQY
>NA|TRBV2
ASTRGQMARGYT